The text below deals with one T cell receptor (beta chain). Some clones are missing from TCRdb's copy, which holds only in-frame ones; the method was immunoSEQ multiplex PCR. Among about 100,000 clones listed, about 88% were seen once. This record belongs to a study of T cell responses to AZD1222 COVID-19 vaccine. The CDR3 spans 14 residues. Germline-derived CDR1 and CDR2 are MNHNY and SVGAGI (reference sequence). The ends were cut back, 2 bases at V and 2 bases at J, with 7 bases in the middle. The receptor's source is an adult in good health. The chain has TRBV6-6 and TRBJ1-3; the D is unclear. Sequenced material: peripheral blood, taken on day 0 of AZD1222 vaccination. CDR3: CASSYQVPGNTIYF. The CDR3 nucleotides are TGTGCCAGCAGTTACCAGGTACCTGGAAACACCATATATTTT.